The 10 T cell receptor beta chains presented below share a single source sample, sequenced in a study of spatial heterogeneity in lung cancer. A single record per CDR3 protein comes from TCRdb applying MiXCR to the 5' RACE reads. This table holds thousands of distinct CDR3 sequences, about 9.4% found once. Overall study findings and caveats: For expanded intratumoral alpha and beta TCRs, counts tracked tumor mutation counts.

These receptors' antigens are unknown. The time point denotes: sample taken at primary tumor resection. The sequencing here drew on lung tumor tissue, taken at surgery. Receptor source: a female donor with early-stage non-small cell lung cancer.

In this sample, this clonotype is medium-sized (0.01 to 0.1%). V gene TRBV5-4 combines with J gene TRBJ2-1, with D possibly being TRBD2 (7 bases). The CDR3 sequence is 14 residues long. V lost 4 bases, J lost 7 bases, and 15 bases lay in between. Per germline, CDR1 SGHNT and CDR2 YYREEE (reference sequence). The CDR3 loop is CASSALGGPNEQFF. In DNA form, the CDR3 reads TGTGCCAGCAGCGCGCTGGGGGGGCCAAATGAGCAGTTCTTC.

By sample fraction, this clonotype is medium-sized. V and J are TRBV7-2 and TRBJ2-5; D gene unclear. V lost 1 base and J lost 5, with 11 bases in between. The germline V gene encodes CDR1 SGHTA and CDR2 FQGNSA. The CDR3 is 14 residues long. The CDR3 reads CASSLVMGLETQYF. CDR3 sequence (DNA): TGTGCCAGCAGCTTAGTTATGGGCTTGGAGACCCAGTACTTC.

This clonotype is judged large. J is TRBJ2-5 and V is TRBV20-1; 8 positions agree with TRBD1. V lost 2 bases, J lost 2 bases, and 4 bases stayed unmatched. The CDR3 consists of 14 residues. Per the germline V gene, CDR1 is DFQATT and CDR2 is SNEGSKA (reference sequence). As DNA, the CDR3 is TGCAGTGCTAGATCAGGACAGGGTCAAGAGACCCAGTACTTC. Protein sequence: CSARSGQGQETQYF.

Within the sample, this clonotype is medium-sized. This sequence joins TRBV20-1 and TRBJ2-7; TRBD1 aligns across 8 bases. The germline V gene encodes CDR1 DFQATT and CDR2 SNEGSKA (reference sequence). J was trimmed by 4 bases and V by 3 bases; bases with no gene match: 5. The CDR3 is 13 amino acids. DNA of the CDR3: TGCAGTGCTAGCAGGACAGGGAAATACGAGCAGTACTTC. It codes for CSASRTGKYEQYF.

This chain uses TRBV4-3 with TRBJ2-7; tentatively, D is TRBD2 (6 bases). CDR3 length equals 14 residues. Trimming left V 0 bases short and J 4 bases short, with 10 bases between. From germline, CDR1 is LGHNA and CDR2 YSLEER. The CDR3 reads CASSQDWAGYEQYF. As DNA, the CDR3 is TGCGCCAGCAGCCAAGATTGGGCGGGGTACGAGCAGTACTTC.

With regard to this clonotype: Given a much more abundant clone one base away, this may be a read error. This sequence joins TRBV7-2 and TRBJ2-6, with unresolved D. The CDR3 contains 14 residues. Per the germline V gene, CDR1 is SGHTA and CDR2 is FQGNSA. Trimming stripped 7 bases from V and 1 base from J, with 8 bases between. CDR3 DNA: TGTACCAGCAAACCGGTTTCTGGGGCCAACGTCCTGACTTTC. Translated: CTSKPVSGANVLTF.

This clonotype is medium-sized by share. The chain employs TRBV30 and TRBJ1-5, with D maybe TRBD1 (6 bases). There are 14 residues in the CDR3. Trimming took 1 base from V and 6 from J, leaving 13 bases between them. CDR1 GTSNPN and CDR2 SVGIG come from the germline V gene (reference sequence). CDR3 DNA: TGTGCCTGGAGTGCAGGGCAGGGGAGTCAGCCCCAGCATTTT. Residues: CAWSAGQGSQPQHF.

Sample share makes this clonotype medium-sized. The rearrangement uses TRBV9 and TRBJ2-1; D remains unclear. The CDR3 loop spans 17 amino acids. Germline V gene data show CDR1 as SGDLS and CDR2 as YYNGEE. Trimming removed 2 bases at V and 0 bases at J, with 15 bases between. CDR3 bases: TGTGCCAGCAGCGTTTCCATTCCTACAAGCTCCTACAATGAGCAGTTCTTC. Residues: CASSVSIPTSSYNEQFF.

The rearrangement links TRBV20-1 to TRBJ2-3, with a tentative D call TRBD1 (6 bases). The CDR3 consists of 14 residues. V shed 3 bases and J shed 0 bases, with 10 bases lying between them. The germline V gene has CDR1 DFQATT and CDR2 SNEGSKA (reference sequence). The CDR3 reads CSASGGRSTDTQYF. The CDR3 DNA is TGCAGTGCTAGTGGGGGCAGGAGCACAGATACGCAGTATTTT.

The chain recombines TRBV19 with TRBJ1-5; TRBD1 is a possible D gene (6 bases). Germline CDR1 is LNHDA and CDR2 is SQIVND (reference sequence). This CDR3 region has 16 residues. V lost 1 base to trimming and J lost 3 bases, with 13 bases between them. The CDR3 sequence is CASSIGGTPYNQPQHF. The CDR3 nucleotides are TGTGCCAGTAGTATAGGCGGGACACCCTACAATCAGCCCCAGCATTTT. Variable domain in full (rest from reference TRBV19 and TRBJ1-5): DGGITQSPKYLFRKEGQNVTLSCEQNLNHDAMYWYRQDPGQGLRLIYYSQIVNDFQKGDIAEGYSVSREKKESFPLTVTSAQKNPTAFYLCASSIGGTPYNQPQHFGDGTRLSIL.